This T cell receptor (beta chain) emerged from a study of metastatic and nonmetastatic thyroid tumors. Background on the study: Comparative analysis of repertoires was undertaken across blood and tumor or nodule tissue obtained from malignant and benign thyroid patients. Study conclusions and caveats: It was reported that TCR beta diversity was significantly higher in malignant thyroid tumors than benign nodules, in blood and tumor.

TCRdb recomputed clones from the PCR reads via MiXCR. The sample lists some 33,000 clones, 7% to 9% occurring once. Germline trimming cut 3 bases from V and 10 bases from J; bases unmatched to any gene: 18. The CDR3 loop spans 18 amino acids. CDR1 and CDR2 (germline): SGHRS, YFSETQ. Concerning this clone itself: Its antigen is as yet unknown.

Every patient underwent thyroid surgery untreated. Sequenced: blood. This clonotype was obtained from a female donor with papillary thyroid cancer or a benign thyroid nodule (not recorded which). Some clones in this sample may be carry-over from other donors' samples. The V and J genes are TRBV5-1 and TRBJ2-1, with 11 positions matching TRBD2. As DNA, the CDR3 is TGCGCCAGCAGCTCCCATCTCACTAGCGGGAGTAGTGGCCGAGAGCAGTTCTTC. It yields the protein CASSSHLTSGSSGREQFF. Full variable domain (rest looked up from reference TRBV5-1 and TRBJ2-1): KAGVTQTPRYLIKTRGQQVTLSCSPISGHRSVSWYQQTPGQGLQFLFEYFSETQRNKGNFPGRFSGRQFSNSRSEMNVSTLELGDSALYLCASSSHLTSGSSGREQFFGPGTRLTVL.